Here is one TCR beta chain with its context. Antigen unknown. This sample is part of a study of shared clonotypes between healthy human individuals. Findings of the study overall: Blood alone was sampled, and tissue repertoires likely differ. Clonotype sharing among donors likely depends on sequencing depth.

The germline V gene has CDR1 SEHNR and CDR2 FQNEAQ (reference sequence). The CDR3 totals 17 residues. V was pared by 7 bases and J by 0 bases, with 16 bases between. This table comes from immunoSEQ multiplex PCR, and its TCRdb copy is limited to in-frame clones, with some not included. Of 1.6 million or so clones listed, just under 99% are singletons. Sequencing was done on a sample of naive CD4+ T cells sorted from blood. Subset described: CD45RA+ positively selected. The sequence derives from a man younger than 45 in good health. This chain connects TRBV7-9 to TRBJ1-6; the D is unclear. The CDR3 nucleotides are TGTGCCAGCATCTCCTCACGGGAGTCCTCCTATAATTCACCCCTCCACTTT. Translation: CASISSRESSYNSPLHF.